This T cell receptor (beta chain) came from a study of Ad26.COV2.S vaccination and SARS-CoV-2 variants. Study background: Among those in the COV1001 Ad26.COV2.S trial arm was the donor. Study-wide points: Recipients of vaccine and of placebo showed similar breadth of their non-spike TCR repertoires.

As concerns this clone: The antigen is unknown.

Assay used: immunoSEQ multiplex PCR; TCRdb lists only in-frame clones, some missing. The sample holds hundreds of thousands of clones, around 87% seen once. Germline CDR1 and CDR2: LGHDT and YNNKEL (reference sequence). The CDR3 covers 12 residues. The germline V and J ends were trimmed by 5 bases and 10 bases, with 12 bases remaining between them. As for treatment: 15 to 20 received Ad26.COV2.S at low or high dose, single or two shots; 5 received placebo; per-sample allocation not given. After the first vaccine or placebo injection, samples were drawn on day 63. Material: peripheral blood, obtained in a trial of Ad26.COV2.S vaccine versus placebo. The sequence was collected from a person aged 18-60 years who received the Ad26.COV2.S COVID-19 vaccine or a placebo. J is TRBJ2-1 and V is TRBV3-1 (or the pseudogene TRBV3-2); D is perhaps TRBD2 (5 bases). This chain's CDR3 is CASSEGSGEQFF. The CDR3, as DNA: TGTGCCAGCAGCGAGGGATCAGGCGAGCAGTTCTTC.